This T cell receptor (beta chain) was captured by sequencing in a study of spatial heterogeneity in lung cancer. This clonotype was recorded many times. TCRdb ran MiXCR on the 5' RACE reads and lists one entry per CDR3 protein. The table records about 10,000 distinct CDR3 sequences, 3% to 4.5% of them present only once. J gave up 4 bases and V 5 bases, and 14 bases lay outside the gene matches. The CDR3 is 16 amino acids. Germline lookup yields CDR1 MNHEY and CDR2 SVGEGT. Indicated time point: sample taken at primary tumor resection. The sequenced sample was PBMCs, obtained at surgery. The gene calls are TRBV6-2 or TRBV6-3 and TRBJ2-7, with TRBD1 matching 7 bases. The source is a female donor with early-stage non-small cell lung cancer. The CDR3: CASSPRPNRGYYEQYF. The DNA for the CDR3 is TGTGCCAGCAGTCCCCGGCCCAACAGGGGTTATTACGAGCAGTACTTC.